This T cell receptor (beta chain) was recovered during a study of cytomegalovirus exposure and HLA in healthy donors (dated by TCRdb to about 2017). Background for the entire study: In an earlier analysis of roughly 590 of the donors, 250 to 300 Gb of sequence data and 100 million or so unique TCR beta sequences from about 179 million T cells were reported. An early release covering roughly 640 HLA-typed donors comprised around 300 gigabases of sequencing data and 65 million to 100 million unique TCR sequences. Of the roughly 400 genotyped donors, around 81% fell in the genetic ancestry cluster associated with self-reported Caucasian donors. The study aimed to test whether cataloging public T cell receptors could reveal signatures of past pathogen exposure. The study used immunosequencing to profile the T cell repertoires of approximately 650 subjects and linked those repertoires to cytomegalovirus serostatus. Besides the first cohort of some 670 subjects, a separate validation cohort made up of 120 different subjects was used. High-throughput TCR immunosequencing, statistical association of individual TCRs with disease status, and machine learning were combined to predict cytomegalovirus infection status. In a later analysis, previously published TCR beta repertoires from about 640 donors were re-analyzed and high-resolution HLA genotyping was added so that TCR occurrence patterns could be studied. Rather than using new phenotypic data, the later analysis identified candidate immune exposures from TCR beta sequences and from how often those sequences occurred across donors. An earlier analysis of about 600 of the donors used high-throughput TCR beta sequencing to judge whether each TCR beta V gene segment behaved as functional or pseudogenic. Alongside the repertoire data, information on donor age, sex, ethnicity and CMV serostatus was compiled. A later genetic analysis used genome-wide SNP genotypes for about three fifths of the 666 donors, treating that subset as a discovery cohort. All discovery cohort repertoires had been generated on a single sequencing platform. Both class I and class II loci were covered by HLA typing, at four-digit resolution. The number of typed donors differed by locus: about 620-630 for A, B, C, DRB1 and DQB1; 522 for DQA1; 606 for DPA1; and about 450 for DPB1. Roughly five DR-DQ haplotypes were treated as single units for association and clustering because of strong linkage in the cohort. Among about 370 genotyped donors of the cohort, an average of about 240,000 unique TCR beta nucleotide sequences was sequenced per donor, of which about 18% were non-productive.

Comments on this clone: Its antigen remains unidentified. Nothing much larger sits one base from this clone, and base qualities are not available.

From the cysteine up to the phenylalanine, the CDR3 has a length of 18 residues. Only the CDR3 DNA stays, 54 bases, in frame from base 1. The germline V gene encodes CDR1 SEHNR and CDR2 FQNEAQ (reference sequence). V trim: 4 bases; J trim: 1 base; unmatched bases: 15. The receptor library was made with the immunoSEQ multiplex PCR assay. The multiplex PCR relied on a mix of 60 forward primers for TCR Vbeta segments and 13 reverse primers for TCR Jbeta segments. A multiplex PCR assay on genomic DNA amplified the CDR3 region of rearranged TCR beta genes. On the Illumina HiSeq System, the amplified TCR beta libraries were sequenced as 87-base-pair reads. Under the source paper's analysis protocol: A later analysis counted about 80 million unique TCR beta chains across the 666 repertoires, and about 10 million of these chains were shared by at least two donors. Raw reads were error-corrected and collapsed into unique sequences with a nearest-neighbor algorithm that merged closely related sequences to remove PCR and sequencing errors. V, D and J gene segments were assigned by aligning CDR3 sequences to IMGT reference sequences. Each retained sequence needed at least a six-nucleotide match to both a V gene segment and a J gene segment. Rearrangements were classified as productive when the CDR3 lacked stop codons and remained in frame with V and J, and all other rearrangements were classified as non-productive. CDR3 was defined by IMGT convention, running from the second conserved V-encoded cysteine to the conserved J-encoded phenylalanine. The earlier analysis of about 500 of the donors excluded sequences that lacked an unambiguous match to a single V gene segment. In an earlier analysis of approximately 550 of the donors, V segments were called functional above 56.7% productive rearrangements and were called segregating when the between-donor standard deviation exceeded 5%. A statistical classification framework was built to diagnose cytomegalovirus status from the catalog of TCR beta chain sequences. V and J gene assignment, in a later analysis, came from comparing TCR nucleotide sequences with IMGT/GENE-DB human TR gene sequences. A later analysis assigned CDR3 sequences and most-parsimonious VDJ recombination scenarios with the TCRdist pipeline. A later analysis defined each TCR beta chain by its CDR3 amino acid sequence plus V-gene family, and excluded reads lacking a unique V-gene family. As a way to deal with suspected cross-contamination and a sequencing artifact, a later analysis dropped 640 or so nucleotide sequences that were highly shared and had low generation probability. In a later analysis, a clonal expansion index for each public chain was calculated from normalized within-repertoire ranks of inferred template counts. Generation probabilities in a later analysis came from a VDJ recombination model fitted to out-of-frame rearrangements, and those results were checked against IGoR. In a later analysis, hypergeometric tests were used to score TCR-TCR, TCR-HLA and TCR-CMV co-occurrence, with a repertoire-size bias correction applied to TCR pairs. A later analysis estimated false discovery rates by permuting HLA or CMV assignments 20 times. In a later analysis, co-occurring TCRs were grouped with DBSCAN, and TCRdist sequence similarity was added when clustering was performed within HLA-allele-positive subsets. Repertoires with fewer than 30,000 or more than 120,000 public chains, plus five repertoires with anomalous nucleotide sharing, were excluded from co-occurrence clustering. Not all clones reach the TCRdb copy of this immuneACCESS table, which keeps in-frame sequences only. Checked studies attribute under half of the gap to unresolved V genes and leave the rest unexplained. D and trimming come from the DNA, and the V and J calls and clone size come from that table. Here the sample has about 110,000 clones; about 68% occur a single time. The ten largest clones capture roughly 4.2% of the sample.

What the work shows at the level of the full study, not this receptor alone: V-gene and J-gene trimming of TCR beta chains was associated with a missense DCLRE1C variant in a later genetic analysis, and the association was replicated in an independent cohort. A later analysis reported that several top co-occurrence clusters appeared linked to parvovirus B19, influenza, CMV and Epstein-Barr virus. A further reported finding was that TCR beta sequences accurately predicted the HLA-A and HLA-B alleles for most subjects in the first cohort. The cohort was sequenced for TCR beta chains only, and without alpha or paired-chain data the features that could be detected were limited. A cluster of highly shared sequence variants was judged likely to represent a technical artifact of the sequencing pipeline. Correlated functional status among segregating V segments might be attributable to linkage disequilibrium, but an unknown experimental factor could not be ruled out. Some IMGT-functional V segments, including TRBV6-2 and TRBV6-3, could not be told apart with the 87-base-pair reads, so those segments were excluded. According to a later analysis, most CMV-associated TCR beta chains appeared to be HLA-restricted, and the HLA associations seemed to be driven largely by CMV exposure. In a later analysis, HLA-associated TCR beta chains showed more clonal expansion and lower generation probabilities than non-associated chains that were equally common. Across donors, most TCR sequences were observed very rarely, whereas some public TCRs were present in many individuals. In both the original and validation cohorts, the classifier was reported to diagnose cytomegalovirus status with high specificity and sensitivity. Strong co-occurrence of HLA alleles, especially DR and DQ, made assigning TCR associations to individual alleles difficult. Compared with the approximately 700-donor mean, donors in an Asian-associated ancestry cluster had fewer N-insertions in productive TCRs, according to a later genetic analysis. The presence/absence analyses assumed that sequencing depth was roughly uniform across donors, and that assumption may not be true. In a later analysis, TCR association rates were found to vary across HLA loci, with the most associated TCRs seen for DRB1 alleles and the fewest for HLA-C alleles. The study listed 150 to 200 TCR beta chains as associated with cytomegalovirus. CMV serostatus was the only immune exposure information available for the cohort. In an earlier analysis of fewer than 700 of the donors, most TCR beta V segments appeared in productive rearrangements about 87% or about 30% of the time, broadly matching IMGT annotations. It was suggested by the authors that the approach could potentially be generalized to other disease states and immunological phenotypes. Because HLA typing was missing for some donors at each locus, association tests included only the typed subset. In vitro tests confirmed that a few of the cytomegalovirus-associated TCR beta chains recognize cytomegalovirus antigens. Because counts were too low, roughly 17 rarely observed V segments, including chromosome 9 orphons, were left out of the earlier analysis of some 600 of the donors. In a later analysis, about 16,000 TCR beta sequences were associated with specific HLA alleles at a false discovery rate of 0.05.

The cohort was made up of approximately 670 healthy bone marrow donors. At the time of sampling, every cohort member was nominally healthy, though immune exposures that went unrecorded were likely present. The donor tested CMV seropositive and was one of the 289 seropositive cohort members. A peripheral blood sample was provided by each donor, and peripheral blood mononuclear cells were used for TCR beta sequencing. The Qiagen DNeasy Blood Extraction Kit was used to extract genomic DNA from the blood cell samples. The sequencing sample was made of PBMCs. In this chain, TRBV7-9 is recombined with TRBJ2-7, and 8 bases in between align with TRBD2. This sequence originates from a woman aged 40 to 49 in good health and CMV-seropositive. The DNA is as follows: TGTGCCAGCAGCTCCTACAGAGGACTAGCCGAACAGTCCTACGAGCAGTACTTC. It specifies CASSSYRGLAEQSYEQYF.